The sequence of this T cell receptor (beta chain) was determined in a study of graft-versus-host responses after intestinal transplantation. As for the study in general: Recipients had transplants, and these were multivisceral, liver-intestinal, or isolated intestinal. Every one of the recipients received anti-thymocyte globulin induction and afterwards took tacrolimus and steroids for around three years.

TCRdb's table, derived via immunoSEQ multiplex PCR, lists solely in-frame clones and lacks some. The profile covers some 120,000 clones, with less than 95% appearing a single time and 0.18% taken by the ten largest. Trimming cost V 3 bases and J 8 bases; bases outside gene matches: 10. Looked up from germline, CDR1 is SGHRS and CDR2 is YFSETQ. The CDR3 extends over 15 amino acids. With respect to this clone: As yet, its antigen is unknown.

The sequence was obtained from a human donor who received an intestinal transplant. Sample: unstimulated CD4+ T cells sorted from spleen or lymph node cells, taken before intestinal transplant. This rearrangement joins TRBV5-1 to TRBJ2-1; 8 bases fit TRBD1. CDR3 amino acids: CASSSTYRGVDEQFF. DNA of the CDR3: TGCGCCAGCAGCTCGACGTACAGGGGGGTGGATGAGCAGTTCTTC.